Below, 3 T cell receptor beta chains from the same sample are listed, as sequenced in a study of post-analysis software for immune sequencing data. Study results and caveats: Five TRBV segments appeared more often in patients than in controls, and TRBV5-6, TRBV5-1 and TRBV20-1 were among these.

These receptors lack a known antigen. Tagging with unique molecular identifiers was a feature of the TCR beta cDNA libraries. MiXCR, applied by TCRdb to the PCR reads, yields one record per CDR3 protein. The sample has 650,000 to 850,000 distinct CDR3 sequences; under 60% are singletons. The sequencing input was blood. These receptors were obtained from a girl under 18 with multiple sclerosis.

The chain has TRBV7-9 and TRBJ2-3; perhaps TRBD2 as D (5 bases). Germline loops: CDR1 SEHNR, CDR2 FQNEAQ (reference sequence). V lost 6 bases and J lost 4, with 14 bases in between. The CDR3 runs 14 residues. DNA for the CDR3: TGTGCCAGCAGTACACCCTCCGGGGCAGATACGCAGTATTTT. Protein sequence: CASSTPSGADTQYF.

The DNA for the CDR3 is TGTGCCAGCAGTTACGCGGGACTTATCGGCAATGAGCAGTTCTTC. Translated: CASSYAGLIGNEQFF. The chain is built from TRBV6-5 and TRBJ2-1, with D possibly being TRBD2 (6 bases). The CDR3 spans 15 residues. Per germline, CDR1 MNHEY and CDR2 SVGAGI. The V end lost 2 bases, the J end lost 6 bases, and 14 bases lay between the germline ends.

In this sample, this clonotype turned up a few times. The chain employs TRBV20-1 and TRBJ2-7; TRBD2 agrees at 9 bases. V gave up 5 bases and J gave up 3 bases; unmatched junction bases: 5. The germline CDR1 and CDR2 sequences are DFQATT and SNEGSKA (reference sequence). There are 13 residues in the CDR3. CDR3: CSAGGLASYEQYF. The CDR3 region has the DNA TGCAGTGCTGGGGGACTAGCCAGCTACGAGCAGTACTTC.